These 20 T cell receptor beta chains were sequenced from one sample in a study of blood T cell repertoires in COVID-19. Libraries were prepared by immunoSEQ multiplex PCR; TCRdb keeps only in-frame clonotypes and omits some of them. The sample includes about 190,000 clones, approximately 88% of them seen just once. Sequencing used PBMCs or T cells enriched from blood (not recorded which). The receptors stem from a woman aged 25 to 39 who had recovered from COVID-19.

V gene TRBV18 combines with J gene TRBJ1-1, with 9 bases matching TRBD1. CDR1 is KGHSH, CDR2 LQKENI, per germline. This CDR3 region has 16 residues. V shed 2 bases and J 0 bases; nucleotides not matched to a gene: 4. The CDR3 sequence is CASSPTGQGMNTEAFF. In DNA, the CDR3 is TGTGCCAGCTCACCAACGGGACAGGGTATGAACACTGAAGCTTTCTTT.

The chain links TRBV2 to TRBJ1-2; tentative D call: TRBD1 (6 bases). The CDR3 contains 14 residues. V lost 7 bases to trimming and J lost 4 bases, with 16 bases between them. CDR1 is SNHLY and CDR2 is FYNNEI in the germline V gene. Here the CDR3 DNA reads TGTGCCAGCATAGCGACGAGGACAGCCTATGGCTACACCTTC. Its translation: CASIATRTAYGYTF.

The chain employs TRBV7-9 and TRBJ1-1; D remains ambiguous. Germline assignment: CDR1 SEHNR and CDR2 FQNEAQ (reference sequence). The V gene lost 5 bases and the J gene lost 10 bases, with 11 bases spanning the gap. The CDR3 length is 11 residues. CDR3 in amino acids: CASSPSSGAFF. In DNA form, the CDR3 reads TGTGCCAGCAGCCCTAGCTCGGGAGCTTTCTTT.

This chain links TRBV15 with TRBJ1-3; TRBD1 aligns across 8 bases. The trim removed 0 bases at V and 5 bases at J, leaving 3 bases unmatched. The germline V gene encodes CDR1 LNHNV and CDR2 YYDKDF (reference sequence). There are 15 residues in the CDR3. This CDR3 reads CATSREQGVRNTIYF. The CDR3 DNA sequence: TGTGCCACCAGCAGAGAACAGGGGGTACGAAACACCATATATTTT.

This chain links TRBV21-1 with TRBJ2-7; the table's D gene call, TRBD1, was not cross checked with the DNA. TRBV21-1 is given as a pseudogene. The CDR3 totals 18 residues. The chain's CDR3 is CASSKDPLDREGTYEQYV. The CDR3 DNA sequence: TGTGCCAGCAGCAAAGACCCCCTCGACAGGGAAGGAACCTACGAGCAGTACGTC.

This clone is a singleton in its sample. As DNA, the CDR3 is TGCGCCAGCAAACTAGCGGGGGACCTCATGGAGCAGTACTTC. Its translation: CASKLAGDLMEQYF. The chain carries TRBV5-1 and TRBJ2-7, with 11 bases identical to TRBD2. Per the germline V gene, CDR1 is SGHRS and CDR2 is YFSETQ. The junction had 9 bases not matched to a gene; V was cut back by 6 bases and J by 7 bases. CDR3 length equals 14 residues.

This clone was found a few times. The chain links TRBV19 to TRBJ2-3; D may be TRBD1 (6 bases). The ends were cut back, 7 bases at V and 2 bases at J, with 19 bases in the middle. CDR3 length: 16 residues. The germline gives CDR1 LNHDA, CDR2 SQIVND (reference sequence). This CDR3 reads CASTGRGKDFTDTQYF. As DNA, the CDR3 is TGTGCCAGTACCGGCAGGGGCAAGGATTTCACAGATACGCAGTATTTT.

CDR3 region: CASSKPGQGNTIYF. In DNA, the CDR3 is TGTGCCAGCAGTAAACCGGGACAGGGAAACACCATATATTTT. V gene TRBV6-5 combines with J gene TRBJ1-3; 7 bases fit TRBD1. With V trimmed by 5 bases and J by 4 bases, 5 bases remained unmatched. The CDR3 is made up of 14 amino acids. Germline values: CDR1 MNHEY, CDR2 SVGAGI.

The V call is TRBV19, the J call TRBJ2-5; 9 bases are shared with TRBD2. The CDR3 is 14 residues long. Germline V gene sequence: CDR1 LNHDA, CDR2 SQIVND (reference sequence). The J segment lost 3 bases and the V segment lost 5 bases, leaving 4 bases of the junction unmatched. As DNA, the CDR3 is TGTGCCAGTAGTCCTTTAGCGGGAGAAGAGACCCAGTACTTC. Translated, it gives CASSPLAGEETQYF.

This chain links TRBV9 with TRBJ1-5, with 7 positions matching TRBD1. This CDR3 is built from 14 residues. Germline trimming cut 3 bases from V and 7 bases from J; bases unmatched to any gene: 7. Looked up from germline, CDR1 is SGDLS and CDR2 is YYNGEE. CDR3 nucleotide sequence: TGTGCCAGCAGCGCGCAGACAGGGCCCCAGCCCCAGCATTTT. It yields the protein CASSAQTGPQPQHF.

The chain employs TRBV11-3 and TRBJ2-4; D possibly corresponds to TRBD2 (6 bases). Trimming shortened V by 4 bases and J by 1 base, and 14 bases separated the two germline ends. Germline values: CDR1 SGHNT, CDR2 YENEEA. The CDR3 spans 16 residues. The CDR3 nucleotides read TGTGCCAGCAGCTGGCGGGTGGGACTCGCCAAAAACATTCAGTACTTC. It codes for CASSWRVGLAKNIQYF.

This chain connects TRBV11-2 to TRBJ1-4; D is uncertain. V shed 0 bases and J shed 0 bases, with 11 bases lying between them. The CDR3 runs to 17 residues. CDR1 is SGHAT, CDR2 FQNNGV, per germline. Here the CDR3 reads CASSLDPGTATNEKLFF. CDR3 in DNA: TGTGCCAGCAGCTTAGATCCGGGAACAGCAACTAATGAAAAACTGTTTTTT.

The V call is TRBV2, the J call TRBJ1-1; tentatively, D is TRBD1 (5 bases). Germline V lookup: CDR1 SNHLY, CDR2 FYNNEI. This CDR3 spans 14 amino acids. V was shortened by 3 bases and J by 4 bases, with 12 bases between the two germline ends. This CDR3 is CASSDEWGGTEAFF. CDR3 bases: TGTGCCAGCAGTGACGAGTGGGGGGGCACTGAAGCTTTCTTT.

V usage is TRBV2 and J usage is TRBJ1-2, with 7 bases identical to TRBD1. Germline assignment: CDR1 SNHLY and CDR2 FYNNEI. J lost 1 base, V lost 6 bases, and 5 bases had no gene match. The CDR3 is 14 residues long. CDR3 in amino acids: CASSRQGNNYGYTF. As DNA, the CDR3 is TGTGCCAGCAGCCGACAGGGAAATAACTATGGCTACACCTTC.

The rearrangement links TRBV28 to TRBJ2-5, with 10 bases matching TRBD1. The V segment lost 4 bases and the J segment 5 bases; nucleotides outside the gene matches: 16. This CDR3 spans 18 amino acids. Germline V lookup: CDR1 MDHEN, CDR2 SYDVKM. CDR3 loop: CASSSTDYRQGAAETQYF. CDR3 bases: TGTGCCAGCAGTTCCACAGACTACCGACAGGGGGCGGCGGAGACCCAGTACTTC.

This chain uses TRBV7-9 with TRBJ1-1; D is perhaps TRBD1 (6 bases). This CDR3 region has 13 residues. Per germline, CDR1 SEHNR and CDR2 FQNEAQ (reference sequence). Between the trimmed V and J ends, which lost 5 bases and 3 bases, there was a span of 10 bases. The CDR3 region has the DNA TGTGCCAGCAGCCTTGAGGGGGACACTGAAGCTTTCTTT. Protein product: CASSLEGDTEAFF. Combining the CDR3 with reference TRBV7-9 and TRBJ1-1 gives the whole variable domain DTGVSQNPRHKITKRGQNVTFRCDPISEHNRLYWYRQTLGQGPEFLTYFQNEAQLEKSRLLSDRFSAERPKGSFSTLEIQRTEQGDSAMYLCASSLEGDTEAFFGQGTRLTVV.

This clone was detected only once. The chain combines TRBV29-1 with TRBJ1-1; no clear D. This CDR3 spans 10 amino acids. Germline lookup yields CDR1 SQVTM and CDR2 ANQGSEA. Trimming removed 6 bases at V and 5 bases at J, with 7 bases between. CDR3 loop: CSVRATEAFF. The CDR3 nucleotides read TGCAGCGTGAGGGCAACTGAAGCTTTCTTT.

This chain joins TRBV5-1 and TRBJ1-1; unclear D gene. The CDR3 loop spans 14 amino acids. Germline V gene lookup returns CDR1 SGHRS and CDR2 YFSETQ. The germline V and J ends were trimmed by 0 bases and 4 bases, with 10 bases remaining between them. CDR3 residues: CASSLDRAGTEAFF. Written as DNA, the CDR3 is TGCGCCAGCAGCTTGGATAGGGCGGGCACTGAAGCTTTCTTT.

The V gene is TRBV25-1, the J gene TRBJ2-7; 12 nucleotides match TRBD2. Per germline, CDR1 MGHDK and CDR2 SYGVNS. The CDR3 totals 15 residues. V trimming: 5 bases; J trimming: 0 bases; junction bases outside the gene matches: 2. The CDR3 nucleotides are TGTGCCAGCAGTAAGACTAGCGGGAGCTCCTACGAGCAGTACTTC. This encodes CASSKTSGSSYEQYF.

The J gene is TRBJ2-1, the V gene TRBV24-1; a weak D match, TRBD2 (6 bases). Trimming pared 7 bases from V and 0 bases from J, leaving 12 bases between. CDR1 and CDR2 (germline): KGHDR, SFDVKD. This CDR3 has 15 amino acids. The CDR3 sequence is CATRPGDGSYNEQFF. Here the CDR3 DNA reads TGTGCCACCAGACCGGGAGACGGCTCCTACAATGAGCAGTTCTTC.